The TCR beta chain described here comes from a study of blood T cell repertoires in COVID-19. The protocol was immunoSEQ multiplex PCR, while the TCRdb copy is restricted to in-frame clones and leaves out a portion. The data hold 240,000 or so clones, with about 82% observed a single time. The CDR3 is made up of 15 amino acids. V was shortened by 6 bases and J by 0 bases, with 14 bases between the two germline ends. Per germline, CDR1 MNHEY and CDR2 SMNVEV (reference sequence). The study drew participants aged about 18 to 95 years from 24 US areas. Symptom resolution, clearance, or two negative PCRs marked the recovered donors of Cohort 3.

Sequencing used PBMCs or T cells enriched from blood (not recorded which). The chain links TRBV27 to TRBJ1-2; possibly TRBD1 for D (5 bases). This TCR was sampled from a woman in her forties or fifties who had recovered from COVID-19. CDR3 region: CASRSFGGANYGYTF. CDR3 bases: TGTGCCAGCAGATCCTTCGGGGGAGCTAACTATGGCTACACCTTC.